This TCR beta chain was documented in a study of Tregs in tolerant kidney transplant recipients. General study results and limits: Validation in larger populations is needed because few patients were studied.

Germline CDR1 reads LGHNA; CDR2 reads YSLEER. The V end was cut by 0 bases, the J end by 4 bases, with 15 bases between. This CDR3 spans 16 amino acids. This clone is a singleton in its sample. Its antigen is not identified. Measured with immunoSEQ multiplex PCR; TCRdb has only the in-frame clones, and not every one. Among 62,000 or so clones listed, 95% to 98% were seen once. The TCR comes from a human donor who received a combined kidney and bone marrow transplant. Sequencing used Tregs from blood, obtained before the transplant. This chain joins TRBV4-3 and TRBJ1-2; D remains ambiguous. This chain's CDR3 is CASSQDIRYRSYGYTF. In DNA, the CDR3 is TGCGCCAGCAGCCAAGATATACGGTATCGTTCCTATGGCTACACCTTC.